The next 20 T cell receptor beta chains were all read from a single sample in a study of blood T cells in healthy people across ages. It was with a sample-barcoded 5' primer and a J-beta primer mix that a second PCR of about 6 to 12 cycles was run. TCRdb re-derived calls from the 5' RACE reads in MiXCR, one entry per CDR3 protein. The data contain some 1,000,000 distinct CDR3 sequences, almost 25% of them seen just once; the ten biggest clones take up approximately 0.79%. The same sample was also used in a study of T cells of mothers and their children.

The material sequenced was blood. The receptors originated from a girl between 2 and 10 years old in good health.

This clonotype was recorded a few times. The chain recombines TRBV28 with TRBJ2-5; no clear D gene. Germline V CDR1 and CDR2: MDHEN, SYDVKM. V gave up 5 bases and J gave up 5 bases, with 21 bases separating them. The CDR3 sequence is 16 residues long. CDR3 sequence reads: CASSARATVASETQYF. Written as DNA, the CDR3 is TGTGCCAGCAGTGCCCGGGCAACAGTAGCCTCGGAGACCCAGTACTTC.

This clonotype showed up just a few times. The chain carries TRBV12-3 or TRBV12-4 and TRBJ1-2, with D perhaps TRBD1 (5 bases). The CDR3 consists of 15 residues. Trimming cost V 2 bases and J 5 bases, with 15 bases left between them. The CDR3 DNA sequence: TGTGCCAGCAGTTTACAGGGCGCCGGGGAATATGGCTACACCTTC. Translating it yields CASSLQGAGEYGYTF.

CDR3 DNA: TGCAGCGTTGTCTCAGCGCTCACCTACAATGAGCAGTTCTTC. Protein product: CSVVSALTYNEQFF. This chain uses TRBV29-1 with TRBJ2-1; no firm D call. This CDR3 has 14 residues. V shed 4 bases and J shed 2 bases, with 12 bases lying between them. From germline, CDR1 is SQVTM and CDR2 ANQGSEA.

The chain links TRBV7-2 to TRBJ1-2, with D perhaps matching TRBD1 (5 bases). Trimming stripped 5 bases from V and 2 bases from J, with 12 bases between. Looked up from germline, CDR1 is SGHTA and CDR2 is FQGNSA. The CDR3 covers 14 residues. CDR3 DNA sequence: TGTGCCAGCAGCCCAATGGGGGGGAACTATGGCTACACCTTC. Translating it yields CASSPMGGNYGYTF.

This chain connects TRBV6-1 to TRBJ2-5, with 13 bases matching TRBD2. There are 15 residues in the CDR3. After removal of 4 bases from V and 5 bases from J, the junction contained 4 bases not matched to a gene. Germline V lookup: CDR1 MNHNS, CDR2 SASEGT. This CDR3 is CASSGTSGRRETQYF. The CDR3, as DNA: TGTGCCAGCAGTGGGACTAGCGGGAGACGGGAGACCCAGTACTTC.

This clonotype was seen a few times. The chain employs TRBV27 and TRBJ1-6; D is ambiguous. Germline lookup yields CDR1 MNHEY and CDR2 SMNVEV (reference sequence). The CDR3 is made up of 13 amino acids. Trimming pared 3 bases from V and 8 bases from J, leaving 8 bases between. CDR3 DNA sequence: TGTGCCAGCAGTTTTGAGACCTATTCACCCCTCCACTTT. Protein: CASSFETYSPLHF.

The V and J genes are TRBV20-1 and TRBJ2-3, with 7 bases that match TRBD2. This CDR3 spans 10 amino acids. Germline-derived CDR1 and CDR2 are DFQATT and SNEGSKA (reference sequence). With V trimmed by 7 bases and J by 12 bases, 7 bases remained unmatched. This chain's CDR3 is CSVGRERQYF. The CDR3, as DNA: TGCAGTGTAGGGCGGGAGCGACAGTATTTT.

The chain uses TRBV29-1 and TRBJ2-1; possibly TRBD1 or TRBD2 for D (6 bases each). The germline gives CDR1 SQVTM, CDR2 ANQGSEA. Trimming shortened V by 5 bases and J by 9 bases, and 20 bases separated the two germline ends. The CDR3 length is 14 residues. The chain's CDR3 is CSVSLSGAIGEQFF. CDR3 in DNA: TGCAGCGTTTCCCTTTCGGGGGCCATCGGTGAGCAGTTCTTC.

The rearrangement uses TRBV12-3 or TRBV12-4 and TRBJ1-2, with D perhaps TRBD1 (5 bases). Trimming pared 3 bases from V and 7 bases from J, leaving 15 bases between. This CDR3 is 14 amino acids long. The CDR3 sequence: CASSLAAGQGGYTF. In DNA, the CDR3 is TGTGCCAGCAGTTTGGCGGCAGGGCAGGGTGGCTACACCTTC.

CDR3 in DNA: TGCAGTGCTAGACCAGCGGGGTCCTACGAGCAGTACTTC. This encodes CSARPAGSYEQYF. The chain employs TRBV20-1 and TRBJ2-5; TRBD2 matches 7 bases. With the DNA end fitting TRBJ2-7 better, the J assignment may be wrong. This CDR3 is built from 13 residues. The germline V gene encodes CDR1 DFQATT and CDR2 SNEGSKA (reference sequence).

This clonotype was seen more than once but under ten times. The chain links TRBV7-6 to TRBJ2-5; 7 positions agree with TRBD1. The CDR3 spans 15 residues. Germline values: CDR1 SGHVS, CDR2 FNYEAQ. Trimming removed 5 bases from V and 1 base from J; junction bases left unmatched: 7. CDR3 in amino acids: CASSLGQALQETQYF. Written as DNA, the CDR3 is TGTGCCAGCAGCCTTGGACAGGCCCTCCAAGAGACCCAGTACTTC. The entire variable domain, with the rest obtained from reference TRBV7-6 and TRBJ2-5, is as follows: GAGVSQSPRYKVTKRGQDVALRCDPISGHVSLYWYRQALGQGPEFLTYFNYEAQQDKSGLPNDRFSAERPEGSISTLTIQRTEQRDSAMYRCASSLGQALQETQYFGPGTRLLVL.

The chain employs TRBV9 and TRBJ2-7; no clear D. Germline CDR1 and CDR2: SGDLS and YYNGEE. The CDR3 spans 15 residues. V gave up 0 bases and J gave up 0 bases, with 10 bases separating them. The CDR3 loop reads CASSVGGKLSYEQYF. Here the CDR3 DNA reads TGTGCCAGCAGCGTAGGCGGCAAACTCTCCTACGAGCAGTACTTC.

At least ten counts were recorded for this clonotype. The genes are TRBV5-1 and TRBJ2-1; 11 bases fit TRBD2. V was pared by 2 bases and J by 9 bases, with 4 bases of the junction left unmatched. Germline V CDR1 and CDR2: SGHRS, YFSETQ. The CDR3 extends over 14 amino acids. This chain's CDR3 is CASSFRLAGLEQFF. DNA of the CDR3: TGCGCCAGCAGCTTCCGACTAGCGGGACTTGAGCAGTTCTTC.

V is TRBV6-6 and J is TRBJ2-7; D unclear. Trimming cost V 2 bases and J 2 bases, with 7 bases left between them. Germline values: CDR1 MNHNY, CDR2 SVGAGI (reference sequence). This CDR3 contains 13 residues. The CDR3 DNA is TGTGCCAGCAGTTACGAGGCAGCCTACGAGCAGTACTTC. This encodes CASSYEAAYEQYF.

The chain is built from TRBV6-5 and TRBJ2-2; D is possibly TRBD2 (7 bases). The germline V and J ends were trimmed by 0 bases and 2 bases, with 13 bases remaining between them. This CDR3 contains 17 residues. CDR1 MNHEY and CDR2 SVGAGI come from the germline V gene. CDR3 sequence (DNA): TGTGCCAGCAGTTACTCGAGCGGGACACCTAACACCGGGGAGCTGTTTTTT. This sequence encodes CASSYSSGTPNTGELFF.

This clonotype was observed a handful of times. The chain couples TRBV7-3 to TRBJ1-2; a possible D gene is TRBD1 (5 bases). CDR1 is SGHTA, CDR2 FQGTGA, per germline. The CDR3 length is 14 residues. Trimming removed 4 bases at V and 5 bases at J, with 14 bases between. The CDR3 loop reads CASSSRDGGYGYTF. The CDR3 nucleotides read TGTGCCAGCAGCTCCCGGGACGGTGGATATGGCTACACCTTC.

The chain recombines TRBV7-8 with TRBJ2-3; no firm D call. Germline V gives CDR1 SGHVS, CDR2 FQNEAQ. CDR3 length: 16 residues. Trimming cost V 2 bases and J 2 bases, with 14 bases left between them. The CDR3 loop reads CASSLNLVHYTDTQYF. CDR3 sequence (DNA): TGTGCCAGCAGCTTAAATCTGGTCCATTACACAGATACGCAGTATTTT.

The chain employs TRBV14 and TRBJ2-1, with D maybe TRBD2 (6 bases). V lost 2 bases to trimming and J lost 15 bases, with 17 bases between them. Germline values: CDR1 SGHDN, CDR2 FVKESK. The CDR3 has 13 amino acids. The CDR3: CASSQPVSGRTFF. The CDR3 DNA sequence: TGTGCCAGCAGCCAACCCGTTAGTGGGAGGACGTTCTTC.

V is TRBV20-1 and J is TRBJ2-7, with TRBD2 as a possible D gene (6 bases). Deletions cut 0 bases from V and 2 bases from J, with 14 bases between. This CDR3 comprises 15 residues. In germline, CDR1 is DFQATT, CDR2 SNEGSKA (reference sequence). The CDR3 here is CSARDRDSFTYEQYF. CDR3 DNA sequence: TGCAGTGCTAGAGATAGGGACTCCTTCACCTACGAGCAGTACTTC.

This rearrangement joins TRBV29-1 to TRBJ2-5, with 7 nucleotides matching TRBD1. Germline V lookup: CDR1 SQVTM, CDR2 ANQGSEA. V shed 4 bases, J shed 5 bases, and the junction held 7 bases outside the gene matches. The CDR3 covers 13 residues. CDR3: CSVALTGPETQYF. DNA of the CDR3: TGCAGCGTTGCCTTGACAGGGCCGGAGACCCAGTACTTC.